The 25 T cell receptor beta chains below were found in one sample sequenced in a study of response to subunit inactivated influenza vaccine. TCRdb called the RT-PCR reads again in MiXCR, with one record for every CDR3 protein. The table shows hundreds of thousands of distinct CDR3 sequences, with approximately 18% occurring only once. The specimen comprised PBMCs from blood, sampled 5 days after vaccination. The receptors were sampled from a man aged 45-65 years who received an inactivated influenza vaccine.

This clonotype was detected only a few times. This chain links TRBV18 with TRBJ2-7; TRBD2 matches 10 bases. From germline, CDR1 is KGHSH and CDR2 LQKENI. CDR3 length equals 15 residues. With 0 bases clipped from V and 2 bases from J, the junction kept 1 base outside the gene matches. The CDR3 reads CASSPPSGRAYEQYF. The CDR3 bases are TGTGCCAGCTCACCACCGAGCGGGAGGGCCTACGAGCAGTACTTC. Looking up the rest from reference TRBV18 and TRBJ2-7 gives the full variable domain: NAGVMQNPRHLVRRRGQEARLRCSPMKGHSHVYWYRQLPEEGLKFMVYLQKENIIDESGMPKERFSAEFPKEGPSILRIQQVVRGDSAAYFCASSPPSGRAYEQYFGPGTRLTVT.

Ten or more counts support this clonotype. This sequence joins TRBV20-1 and TRBJ1-5, with a tentative D call TRBD1 (5 bases). The V and J ends lost 8 bases and 2 bases respectively, with 13 bases between them. The CDR3 loop spans 13 amino acids. CDR1 is DFQATT and CDR2 is SNEGSKA in the germline V gene (reference sequence). The CDR3, as DNA: TGCAGTCCCCACGGGGGAGGCAATCAGCCCCAGCATTTT. This gives the protein CSPHGGGNQPQHF.

Ten or more counts support this clonotype. The chain has TRBV25-1 and TRBJ2-7; D unclear. CDR3 length equals 11 residues. Germline values: CDR1 MGHDK, CDR2 SYGVNS. With 6 bases removed from V and 0 bases from J, the gap between germline ends came to 3 bases. The CDR3 spells CASSVSYEQYF. The CDR3 coding sequence is TGTGCCAGCAGCGTCTCCTACGAGCAGTACTTC.

This chain links TRBV5-1 with TRBJ2-5; D unresolved. Germline assignment: CDR1 SGHRS and CDR2 YFSETQ. The CDR3 spans 15 residues. Trimming took 4 bases from V and 2 from J, leaving 15 bases between them. As DNA, the CDR3 is TGCGCCAGCAGCGCCAGAACCTCCAGGCAAGAGACCCAGTACTTC. Amino acid sequence: CASSARTSRQETQYF.

The V and J genes are TRBV9 and TRBJ1-1, with no clear D. This CDR3 has 14 amino acids. V lost 4 bases and J 4 bases, leaving 14 bases between the germline ends. The V gene's germline CDR1 is SGDLS and CDR2 YYNGEE. CDR3: CASSQKQLTTEAFF. The CDR3 region has the DNA TGTGCCAGCAGCCAAAAACAGCTAACCACTGAAGCTTTCTTT.

This clonotype was detected ten times or more. The genes are TRBV5-1 and TRBJ2-7; D is uncertain. V was shortened by 0 bases and J by 5 bases, with 6 bases between the two germline ends. CDR3 size: 12 residues. The germline gives CDR1 SGHRS, CDR2 YFSETQ. The CDR3 DNA is TGCGCCAGCAGCTTGGAAGGAGACGAGCAGTACTTC. The encoded protein is CASSLEGDEQYF.

This clonotype occurred a few times. The chain recombines TRBV4-1 with TRBJ1-6, with TRBD1 identical over 9 bases. CDR1 is MGHRA, CDR2 YSYEKL, per germline. V lost 3 bases, J lost 6 bases, and 9 bases stayed unmatched. This CDR3 is 17 amino acids long. CDR3 nucleotide sequence: TGCGCCAGCAGCCAGAGGCCCCCGGGACAGGGTAATTCACCCCTCCACTTT. Its translation: CASSQRPPGQGNSPLHF.

This CDR3 reads CASSYPPGARNTEAFF. The CDR3 nucleotides read TGTGCCAGCAGTTACCCCCCCGGGGCGCGAAACACTGAAGCTTTCTTT. This chain uses TRBV6-2 or TRBV6-3 with TRBJ1-1; D might be TRBD1 (5 bases). This CDR3 is 16 amino acids long. Germline-derived CDR1 and CDR2 are MNHEY and SVGEGT. The V end was cut by 2 bases, the J end by 2 bases, with 15 bases between.

The genes are TRBV29-1 and TRBJ2-7; unclear D gene. This CDR3 region has 13 residues. From germline, CDR1 is SQVTM and CDR2 ANQGSEA. V was pared by 3 bases and J by 1 base, with 10 bases between. The CDR3 is CSVDPAASYEQYF. CDR3 coding DNA: TGCAGCGTTGATCCTGCAGCATCCTACGAGCAGTACTTC.

This clonotype was seen many times. This CDR3 reads CASSIGLGNGYTF. CDR3 in DNA: TGTGCCAGCAGTATCGGCCTTGGGAATGGCTACACCTTC. This sequence joins TRBV12-3 or TRBV12-4 and TRBJ1-2, with D unresolved. V shed 5 bases and J shed 6 bases, with 13 bases lying between them. The CDR3 covers 13 residues.

This clonotype was seen more than once but under ten times. This rearrangement joins TRBV10-3 to TRBJ2-1; possibly TRBD2 for D (6 bases). V lost 1 base to trimming and J lost 8 bases, with 24 bases between them. The CDR3 covers 18 residues. Germline V gene data show CDR1 as ENHRY and CDR2 as SYGVKD. DNA of the CDR3: TGTGCCATCAGTGAGTTCAGGTCAGACCGCGGGATTGGGGATGAGCAGTTCTTC. Encoded protein: CAISEFRSDRGIGDEQFF.

The chain is built from TRBV4-1 and TRBJ2-2, with D possibly matching TRBD1 (6 bases). Germline lookup yields CDR1 MGHRA and CDR2 YSYEKL. The CDR3 covers 17 residues. Trimming pared 4 bases from V and 2 bases from J, leaving 17 bases between. Here the CDR3 DNA reads TGCGCCAGCAGCCCAGGACAGAGCGGAGGAAACACCGGGGAGCTGTTTTTT. Translating gives CASSPGQSGGNTGELFF.

This clonotype came up many times. Here the CDR3 DNA reads TGCGCCAGCAGCTTGACCGGGCAGGGCTCCTACAATGAGCAGTTCTTC. Its protein is CASSLTGQGSYNEQFF. The chain carries TRBV5-1 and TRBJ2-1; a weak D match, TRBD1 (5 bases). Trimming pared 1 base from V and 0 bases from J, leaving 11 bases between. This CDR3 comprises 16 residues. Looked up from germline, CDR1 is SGHRS and CDR2 is YFSETQ.

This clonotype was observed a few times. The chain recombines TRBV7-9 with TRBJ2-5; possibly TRBD2 for D (6 bases). With 0 bases removed from V and 5 bases from J, the gap between germline ends came to 10 bases. The CDR3 sequence is 14 residues long. The germline gives CDR1 SEHNR, CDR2 FQNEAQ (reference sequence). CDR3 DNA: TGTGCCAGCAGCTTAGCCGGACTAAAGGAGACCCAGTACTTC. It specifies CASSLAGLKETQYF.

This clonotype turned up a few times. The chain employs TRBV6-2 or TRBV6-3 and TRBJ1-5; TRBD1 matches at 7 bases. The CDR3 runs 15 residues. Germline values: CDR1 MNHEY, CDR2 SVGEGT. Unmatched junction bases numbered 7, after V lost 7 bases and J lost 1 base. CDR3 residues: CASTNYRGSNQPQHF. CDR3 coding DNA: TGTGCCAGCACCAATTACAGGGGCAGCAATCAGCCCCAGCATTTT.

This clonotype was seen more than once but under ten times. The gene calls are TRBV19 and TRBJ2-1; TRBD1 aligns across 7 bases. CDR1 is LNHDA, CDR2 SQIVND, per germline (reference sequence). The junction had 0 bases not matched to a gene; V was cut back by 1 base and J by 0 bases. The CDR3 spans 15 residues. The CDR3 sequence: CASSIGDSSYNEQFF. The CDR3 DNA sequence: TGTGCCAGTAGTATAGGGGACAGCTCCTACAATGAGCAGTTCTTC.

This clonotype was seen repeatedly, ten times or more. V usage is TRBV9 and J usage is TRBJ2-7, with 11 bases lining up with TRBD1. V dropped 4 bases and J dropped 2; count of bases not matched to a gene: 5. Germline CDR1 reads SGDLS; CDR2 reads YYNGEE. The CDR3 has 15 residues. The CDR3 region is CASSTGTGGPYEQYF. Written as DNA, the CDR3 is TGTGCCAGCAGCACCGGGACAGGGGGGCCCTACGAGCAGTACTTC. Together with reference TRBV9 and TRBJ2-7, the CDR3 gives the full variable domain: DSGVTQTPKHLITATGQRVTLRCSPRSGDLSVYWYQQSLDQGLQFLIQYYNGEERAKGNILERFSAQQFPDLHSELNLSSLELGDSALYFCASSTGTGGPYEQYFGPGTRLTVT.

There are a few counts of this clonotype. The chain carries TRBV5-4 and TRBJ2-7, with TRBD1 matching 11 bases. The CDR3 has 15 amino acids. In germline, CDR1 is SGHNT, CDR2 YYREEE (reference sequence). V gave up 3 bases and J gave up 1 base; unmatched junction bases: 3. CDR3 region: CASSSGQGVSYEQYF. CDR3 nucleotides: TGTGCCAGCAGCTCGGGACAGGGGGTATCCTACGAGCAGTACTTC. Looking up the rest from reference TRBV5-4 and TRBJ2-7 gives the full variable domain: ETGVTQSPTHLIKTRGQQVTLRCSSQSGHNTVSWYQQALGQGPQFIFQYYREEENGRGNFPPRFSGLQFPNYSSELNVNALELDDSALYLCASSSGQGVSYEQYFGPGTRLTVT.

The CDR3 loop is CASRGTVDYGYTF. The CDR3 nucleotides are TGTGCCAGCAGGGGGACAGTCGACTATGGCTACACCTTC. The chain joins TRBV12-3 or TRBV12-4 to TRBJ1-2; TRBD1 matches 7 bases. The CDR3 totals 13 residues. Germline trimming cut 6 bases from V and 3 bases from J; bases unmatched to any gene: 4.

The chain couples TRBV29-1 to TRBJ1-2; D call uncertain. This CDR3 has 12 amino acids. Trimming cost V 8 bases and J 2 bases, with 12 bases left between them. Germline V gives CDR1 SQVTM, CDR2 ANQGSEA. CDR3 amino acids: CSLFRANYGYTF. The CDR3 DNA is TGCAGCCTATTCCGGGCCAACTATGGCTACACCTTC.

This chain connects TRBV11-2 to TRBJ2-2; a weak D match, TRBD1 (5 bases). Between the trimmed V and J ends, which lost 3 bases and 3 bases, there was a span of 14 bases. CDR1 is SGHAT and CDR2 is FQNNGV in the germline V gene. This CDR3 is built from 16 residues. The CDR3 sequence: CASSFVLGADTGELFF. CDR3 nucleotides: TGTGCCAGCAGCTTTGTATTAGGGGCGGACACCGGGGAGCTGTTTTTT.

This clonotype was seen only a few times. The V and J genes are TRBV10-3 and TRBJ2-7, with unresolved D. Germline CDR1 and CDR2: ENHRY and SYGVKD. The ends were cut back, 0 bases at V and 6 bases at J, with 15 bases in the middle. The CDR3 length is 15 residues. CDR3 DNA: TGTGCCATCAGTGAGTCTGAATTAGCCGCTACCGAGCAGTACTTC. Protein: CAISESELAATEQYF.

This clonotype was recorded many times. This chain links TRBV29-1 with TRBJ1-2; 7 bases map to TRBD1. Trimming cost V 3 bases and J 5 bases; bases outside gene matches: 9. Germline lookup yields CDR1 SQVTM and CDR2 ANQGSEA. The CDR3 spans 14 residues. CDR3 DNA sequence: TGCAGCGTTGAGGCGGGCAGGGGGTTTTATGGCTACACCTTC. Its translation is CSVEAGRGFYGYTF.

This clonotype was detected many times. In DNA, the CDR3 is TGCAGCGCTATAAAAGCAGGGTCCAACTACGAGCAGTACTTC. It specifies CSAIKAGSNYEQYF. V and J are TRBV29-1 and TRBJ2-7; D might be TRBD1 (5 bases). Trimming shortened V by 7 bases and J by 3 bases, and 19 bases separated the two germline ends. The germline CDR1 and CDR2 sequences are SQVTM and ANQGSEA. CDR3 length: 14 amino acids.

This clonotype was counted many times. V usage is TRBV7-2 and J usage is TRBJ2-3, with D perhaps matching TRBD2 (6 bases). Trimming shortened V by 5 bases and J by 4 bases, and 10 bases separated the two germline ends. The CDR3 spans 13 residues. Germline values: CDR1 SGHTA, CDR2 FQGNSA. In DNA form, the CDR3 reads TGTGCCAGCAGCAGACTAGGCCCAGATACGCAGTATTTT. This codes for CASSRLGPDTQYF.